These T cell receptor beta chains were read from a single sample in a study of T-cell reconstitution after alpha-beta-depleted transplantation in children. TCRdb called the PCR reads again in MiXCR, with one record for every CDR3 protein. Of around 530,000 distinct CDR3 sequences in the sample, over 25% are singletons; the top ten hold less than 2.5%. Sample: PBMCs from the stem cell graft donor, taken from the stem cell graft. Receptors originate from a human donor who donated a stem cell graft to a child with aplastic anemia. Both conserved end residues are part of each CDR3. The D gene is left open where the match is weak. Only some rows state a clone size, as once, few, many or a class for expanded clones.

>TRBJ2-1|TRBV29-1|TRBD2|14|few
CSVGTSPTYNEQFF
TGCAGCGTGGGGACTAGTCCCACCTACAATGAGCAGTTCTTC
>TRBJ1-1|TRBV5-1|TRBD1|14|.
CASSSGQGFTEAFF
TGCGCCAGCAGCTCGGGACAGGGGTTCACTGAAGCTTTCTTT
>TRBJ2-1|TRBV24-1|.|12|.
CATSEAGSEQFF
TGTGCCACCAGTGAGGCGGGGAGTGAGCAGTTCTTC
>TRBJ2-1|TRBV12-3/TRBV12-4|TRBD2|16|.
CASSRPGTSAYNEQFF
TGTGCCAGCAGTCGACCCGGGACTAGCGCCTACAATGAGCAGTTCTTC
>TRBJ2-1|TRBV18|TRBD2|13|.
CASSLLAGEDEFF
TGTGCCAGCTCATTGCTAGCGGGAGAGGACGAGTTCTTC
>TRBJ1-1|TRBV27|TRBD1|13|.
CATISRQGGKAFF
TGTGCCACCATTTCTCGACAGGGGGGGAAAGCTTTCTTT
>TRBJ2-3|TRBV6-1|.|16|few
CASSELVRSATDTQYF
TGTGCCAGCAGTGAACTGGTGAGGTCCGCCACAGATACGCAGTATTTT
>TRBJ2-5|TRBV10-3|.|15|.
CAIKNTSGVPGTQYF
TGTGCCATCAAGAACACCTCGGGGGTCCCGGGGACCCAGTACTTC
>TRBJ2-7|TRBV7-8|TRBD2|15|few
CASSGPGLTHYEQYF
TGTGCCAGCAGCGGGCCGGGACTAACCCACTACGAGCAGTACTTC
>TRBJ1-1|TRBV12-3/TRBV12-4|.|15|.
CASSFMKGMNTEAFF
TGTGCCAGCAGTTTCATGAAGGGGATGAACACTGAAGCTTTCTTT
>TRBJ1-1|TRBV10-3|TRBD1|15|.
CAISGQGAMGTEAFF
TGTGCCATCAGTGGCCAGGGGGCTATGGGGACTGAAGCTTTCTTT
>TRBJ2-1|TRBV25-1|.|14|.
CASSEYEQYNEQFF
TGTGCCAGCAGTGAATATGAACAATACAATGAGCAGTTCTTC